This TCR beta chain was sequenced during a study of identical twins. Study results and limitations: One should note that invariant MAIT and iNKT cells could partly confound zero-insertion analyses. Rather than following the same donors, the conclusions depended on cross-sectional statistical analysis. Cord blood beta clonotypes present at high abundance carried fewer insertions; no such pattern appeared in memory repertoires.

This clonotype was detected only a few times. Antigen specificity is unknown. This CDR3 region has 17 residues. V trimming: 2 bases; J trimming: 4 bases; junction bases outside the gene matches: 9. Germline V gives CDR1 ENHRY, CDR2 SYGVKD. Every donor was a healthy Caucasian. TCRdb re-analysed the 5' RACE reads in MiXCR, keeping a single row per CDR3 protein. The profile covers about 240,000 distinct CDR3 sequences, with approximately 11% appearing a single time and roughly 4% taken by the ten largest. The same sample was also studied in work on yellow fever vaccine responses in identical twins.

The gene calls are TRBV10-3 and TRBJ2-7, with 12 bases that match TRBD2. Material: memory (CD45RO+) T cells sorted from blood. This receptor was taken from a woman under 30 in good health. CDR3 in DNA: TGTGCCATCAGTGAGACGGCTAGCGGGGGGGCCGTTTACGAGCAGTACTTC. Translation: CAISETASGGAVYEQYF.